What follows are 3 T cell receptor beta chains derived from one specimen sequenced in a study of T cell repertoires in cytomegalovirus infection. TCRdb reprocessed the reads with MiXCR, giving one entry per CDR3 protein. The data show hundreds of thousands of distinct CDR3 sequences, 20% to 25% seen once. The sequencing input was CD8+ T cells from PBMCs. These receptor sequences come from a human donor in good health (CMV status not recorded). Some clones in this sample may be carry-over from other donors' samples.

This clonotype was seen only a few times. V gene TRBV6-2 or TRBV6-3 combines with J gene TRBJ2-3, with D unclear. Germline V gene data show CDR1 as MNHEY and CDR2 as SVGEGT. The CDR3 runs to 12 residues. Trimming stripped 6 bases from V and 6 bases from J, with 10 bases between. The CDR3 nucleotides read TGTGCCAGCAGGCCTCAGGCCGATACGCAGTATTTT. Its translation: CASRPQADTQYF.

This clonotype showed up just a few times. The chain uses TRBV25-1 and TRBJ1-2, with 8 positions matching TRBD1. This CDR3 has 13 amino acids. The V segment lost 7 bases and the J segment 6 bases; nucleotides outside the gene matches: 7. Germline V gives CDR1 MGHDK, CDR2 SYGVNS. CDR3 in amino acids: CASTRTGRHGYTF. DNA of the CDR3: TGTGCCAGCACCCGGACAGGGAGGCATGGCTACACCTTC.

Turning to this clonotype: This may arise from a read error, as a much more abundant clone is one base away. This chain joins TRBV28 and TRBJ1-1, with D perhaps TRBD1 (5 bases). Trimming cost V 2 bases and J 5 bases, with 9 bases left between them. This CDR3 contains 13 residues. Germline V CDR1 and CDR2: MDHEN, SYDVKM. The CDR3 here is CASSLEGPTEAFF. CDR3 nucleotide sequence: TGTGCCAGCAGTTTAGAGGGGCCGACTGAAGCTTTCTTT.